Reported below is one T cell receptor beta chain. The same CDR3 can be traced to other DNA sequences in this sample. The CDR3 covers 13 residues. Germline V gives CDR1 MNHEY, CDR2 SVGAGI. The V gene end was trimmed by 0 bases and the J gene end by 5 bases; junction bases not matched to a gene: 0. The record originates from a study of blood T cell repertoires in COVID-19. The wider study: The samples span acute and convalescent COVID-19 from the United States, Italy and Spain.

Authors' analysis steps: Reference gene primer amplification gave estimated nucleated cell counts. The repertoire was sequenced with immunoSEQ multiplex PCR; TCRdb's copy has only in-frame clones and lacks some. The D gene and trimming were derived from the DNA, and the V and J assignments and clone size from that table. Among about 240,000 clones listed, 82% were seen once. The sequenced sample consisted of peripheral blood. This sequence joins TRBV6-5 and TRBJ2-5, with 7 bases identical to TRBD2. This sequence was found in a woman in her seventies with acute or convalescent COVID-19. In DNA, the CDR3 is TGTGCCAGCAGTTACTCGCGGGGGGAGACCCAGTACTTC. Protein product: CASSYSRGETQYF.